This TCR beta chain came from a study of OX40 agonist ivuxolimab in advanced cancers. The table lists this clone with a few counts. Generated by immunoSEQ multiplex PCR, the TCRdb table keeps only in-frame clones and is missing some. The repertoire has some 71,000 clones, 91% of them found once; the top ten carry roughly 15%. CDR3 length: 13 residues. The sample here was CD4+ or CD8+ T cells sorted from blood, taken in a trial of the OX40 agonist ivuxolimab. This TCR derives from an adult with an advanced solid tumor such as melanoma, head and neck, liver or kidney cancer. The chain employs TRBV21-1 and TRBJ1-5. TRBV21-1 counts as a pseudogene. CDR3 region: CAPPGEVNQPQHF. The CDR3 bases are TGTGCCCCGCCAGGCGAGGTAAATCAGCCCCAGCATTTT.